Each of the 23 T cell receptor beta chains below was sequenced from the same sample in a study of CD8 T cells in ankylosing spondylitis. TCRdb redid the calling of the 5' RACE reads with MiXCR, one entry per CDR3 protein. The sample contains 350,000 to 450,000 distinct CDR3 sequences, 20% to 25% of which appear only once. The material sequenced was blood, either unsorted or a sorted T cell fraction (not recorded which). The receptors were sampled from a male donor with ankylosing spondylitis or in good health (not recorded which).

This clonotype has just a few counts. The rearrangement joins TRBV29-1 to TRBJ2-5, with D unclear. The germline V gene encodes CDR1 SQVTM and CDR2 ANQGSEA. This CDR3 comprises 10 residues. V gave up 4 bases and J gave up 5 bases, with 5 bases separating them. The CDR3 region has the DNA TGCAGCGTTGCCTGGGAGACCCAGTACTTC. It encodes CSVAWETQYF.

This clonotype was detected a few times. V and J are TRBV7-9 and TRBJ2-1, with 13 bases identical to TRBD2. Germline V gene data show CDR1 as SEHNR and CDR2 as FQNEAQ (reference sequence). The J segment lost 3 bases and the V segment lost 5 bases, leaving 4 bases of the junction unmatched. This CDR3 is built from 16 residues. CDR3 region: CASSGRLAGGYNEQFF. The CDR3 region has the DNA TGTGCCAGCAGCGGGCGACTAGCGGGGGGCTACAATGAGCAGTTCTTC.

The V gene is TRBV29-1, the J gene TRBJ1-3, with a weak D call TRBD1 (5 bases). The V gene's germline CDR1 is SQVTM and CDR2 ANQGSEA. The CDR3 is 14 residues long. V was trimmed by 6 bases and J by 4 bases, leaving 16 bases between them. DNA of the CDR3: TGCAGCGTCGCCTCCGGGACCGAGGGAAACACCATATATTTT. It translates to CSVASGTEGNTIYF.

The V and J genes are TRBV7-9 and TRBJ2-7, with 8 bases fitting TRBD2. Germline lookup yields CDR1 SEHNR and CDR2 FQNEAQ (reference sequence). Unmatched junction bases numbered 7, after V lost 4 bases and J lost 2 bases. The CDR3 has 15 residues. CDR3 amino acids: CASSSREGGTYEQYF. For the CDR3, the DNA is TGTGCCAGCAGCTCACGGGAGGGGGGAACCTACGAGCAGTACTTC.

This clonotype was recorded a few times. The V gene is TRBV10-1, the J gene TRBJ2-5; 9 nucleotides line up with TRBD1. CDR3 length equals 22 residues. Germline V gene sequence: CDR1 WNHNN, CDR2 SYGVQD (reference sequence). The V and J ends lost 0 bases and 3 bases, in that order; junction bases with no gene match: 23. The CDR3 nucleotides are TGCGCCAGCAGTGAGTCGAAGGGCTATACGGGGACAGGGATGGTAGCGGAAGAGACCCAGTACTTC. It yields the protein CASSESKGYTGTGMVAEETQYF.

This clonotype was found a few times. The rearrangement joins TRBV28 to TRBJ1-6; D is uncertain. The CDR3 has 13 residues. V lost 2 bases and J 9 bases, leaving 8 bases between the germline ends. Germline-derived CDR1 and CDR2 are MDHEN and SYDVKM. The CDR3 sequence: CASSLLGGSPLHF. The CDR3 DNA follows: TGTGCCAGCAGTTTACTGGGCGGTTCACCCCTCCACTTT.

The sample holds many counts of this clonotype. For the CDR3, the DNA is TGTGCCAGCAGCTCACCGACAGGGGAAGAGACCCAGTACTTC. Translating gives CASSSPTGEETQYF. The genes are TRBV7-9 and TRBJ2-5, with 8 bases aligning to TRBD1. CDR3 length equals 14 residues. Germline V gene lookup returns CDR1 SEHNR and CDR2 FQNEAQ (reference sequence). The V segment lost 4 bases and the J segment 3 bases; nucleotides outside the gene matches: 4. The entire variable domain, with the rest obtained from reference TRBV7-9 and TRBJ2-5, is as follows: DTGVSQNPRHKITKRGQNVTFRCDPISEHNRLYWYRQTLGQGPEFLTYFQNEAQLEKSRLLSDRFSAERPKGSFSTLEIQRTEQGDSAMYLCASSSPTGEETQYFGPGTRLLVL.

CDR3 DNA: TGTGCCAGCAGTGCCAGGACATTCCACGAGCAGTACTTC. Its translation is CASSARTFHEQYF. The rearrangement uses TRBV25-1 and TRBJ2-7; tentatively, D is TRBD1 (5 bases). Germline V gives CDR1 MGHDK, CDR2 SYGVNS. Between the trimmed V and J ends, which lost 4 bases and 5 bases, there was a span of 12 bases. CDR3 length equals 13 residues.

The chain couples TRBV27 to TRBJ2-7; possible D gene TRBD2, 6 bases. Germline V gene sequence: CDR1 MNHEY, CDR2 SMNVEV (reference sequence). CDR3 length equals 15 residues. V lost 5 bases to trimming and J lost 3 bases, with 17 bases between them. This CDR3 is CASSPRGTLYYEQYF. The CDR3 nucleotides read TGTGCCAGCAGTCCCCGGGGGACCTTATACTACGAGCAGTACTTC.

This clonotype was counted only a few times. V is TRBV6-6 and J is TRBJ1-1; D remains unclear. The CDR3 is made up of 12 amino acids. Germline V gene data show CDR1 as MNHNY and CDR2 as SVGAGI (reference sequence). Here the CDR3 reads CASRGWDTEAFF. The DNA for the CDR3 is TGTGCAAGTCGGGGTTGGGACACTGAAGCTTTCTTT.

The chain carries TRBV7-6 and TRBJ2-2; 10 bases agree with TRBD1. Per germline, CDR1 SGHVS and CDR2 FNYEAQ. There are 15 residues in the CDR3. With V trimmed by 4 bases and J by 7 bases, 6 bases remained unmatched. The CDR3 nucleotides are TGTGCCAGCAGCTCCGGGACAGGGGTTTTCGGGGAGCTGTTTTTT. This encodes CASSSGTGVFGELFF.

This clonotype was found a few times. The rearrangement uses TRBV29-1 and TRBJ2-1, with D uncertain. Deletions cut 0 bases from V and 10 bases from J, with 13 bases between. Germline V gene data show CDR1 as SQVTM and CDR2 as ANQGSEA. The CDR3 totals 13 residues. Written as DNA, the CDR3 is TGCAGCGTTGAAGATGGGTCGGGCGGCGAGCAGTTCTTC. It is translated as CSVEDGSGGEQFF.

This chain joins TRBV5-5 and TRBJ2-3; 10 bases align to TRBD1. This CDR3 contains 16 residues. Germline V gene data show CDR1 as SGHKS and CDR2 as YYEKEE (reference sequence). The junction had 4 bases not matched to a gene; V was cut back by 0 bases and J by 3 bases. This chain's CDR3 is CASSLGDRGRTDTQYF. The CDR3 DNA sequence: TGTGCCAGCAGCTTGGGGGACAGGGGCCGAACAGATACGCAGTATTTT.

This clonotype was recorded once. The J gene is TRBJ2-7, the V gene TRBV20-1; TRBD1 matches 7 bases. J lost 1 base, V lost 1 base, and 1 base had no gene match. CDR3 size: 13 residues. Germline loops: CDR1 DFQATT, CDR2 SNEGSKA (reference sequence). CDR3 bases: TGCAGTGCTAGAGCACAGGGGTCCTACGAGCAGTACTTC. It codes for CSARAQGSYEQYF.

V gene TRBV7-3 combines with J gene TRBJ2-1; D possibly uses TRBD1 or TRBD2 (5 bases each). Per the germline V gene, CDR1 is SGHTA and CDR2 is FQGTGA. Trimming removed 8 bases at V and 6 bases at J, with 17 bases between. The CDR3 is 14 residues long. The CDR3 DNA is TGTGCCAGCGGGCTTTCGGGGCTCCCCAATGAGCAGTTCTTC. Translation gives CASGLSGLPNEQFF.

The V gene is TRBV3-1, the J gene TRBJ2-1; D is ambiguous. Deletions cut 0 bases from V and 6 bases from J, with 9 bases between. Germline V gene sequence: CDR1 LGHDT, CDR2 YNNKEL (reference sequence). The CDR3 loop spans 14 amino acids. CDR3 protein: CASSQEVTLNEQFF. CDR3 DNA: TGTGCCAGCAGCCAAGAGGTAACCCTCAATGAGCAGTTCTTC.

This clonotype was seen a few times. The chain carries TRBV7-9 and TRBJ2-3, with TRBD1 matching 7 bases. The CDR3 runs to 15 residues. V trimming: 5 bases; J trimming: 0 bases; junction bases outside the gene matches: 5. The germline V gene encodes CDR1 SEHNR and CDR2 FQNEAQ (reference sequence). The chain's CDR3 is CASSIGTASTDTQYF. As DNA, the CDR3 is TGTGCCAGCAGCATCGGGACAGCTAGCACAGATACGCAGTATTTT.

The CDR3 region is CASSPLGADTQYF. DNA of the CDR3: TGTGCCAGCAGCCCGCTAGGGGCAGATACGCAGTATTTT. The genes are TRBV4-2 and TRBJ2-3; D might be TRBD1 (5 bases). From germline, CDR1 is LGHNA and CDR2 YNFKEQ. The CDR3 is made up of 13 amino acids. Trimming pared 4 bases from V and 4 bases from J, leaving 9 bases between.

The chain combines TRBV7-3 with TRBJ2-3; unclear D gene. The germline V gene has CDR1 SGHTA and CDR2 FQGTGA. This CDR3 comprises 15 residues. V lost 5 bases, J lost 6 bases, and 18 bases lay in between. CDR3 sequence reads: CASSLNGLLGDTQYF. For the CDR3, the DNA is TGTGCCAGCAGCCTTAATGGCCTACTGGGGGATACGCAGTATTTT.

This clonotype was found a few times. The V call is TRBV27, the J call TRBJ2-2, with D perhaps being TRBD1 or TRBD2 (5 bases each). CDR1 MNHEY and CDR2 SMNVEV come from the germline V gene (reference sequence). CDR3 length: 17 amino acids. Between the trimmed V and J ends, which lost 5 bases and 5 bases, there was a span of 21 bases. The CDR3 loop reads CASSQLVRQGVTGELFF. The CDR3 DNA sequence: TGTGCCAGCAGTCAACTAGTCCGGCAGGGTGTGACCGGGGAGCTGTTTTTT.

V is TRBV12-3 or TRBV12-4 and J is TRBJ2-5; 8 bases align to TRBD1. V lost 6 bases, J lost 1 base, and 7 bases stayed unmatched. The CDR3 length is 15 residues. The CDR3: CASSPGGQAQETQYF. CDR3 coding DNA: TGTGCCAGCAGCCCTGGGGGACAGGCCCAAGAGACCCAGTACTTC.

The V call is TRBV12-3 or TRBV12-4, the J call TRBJ2-5, with TRBD2 identical over 12 bases. J gave up 5 bases and V 2 bases, and 12 bases lay outside the gene matches. The CDR3 loop spans 18 amino acids. The chain's CDR3 is CASSLRGVLAGGRETQYF. DNA of the CDR3: TGTGCCAGCAGTTTAAGGGGTGTACTAGCGGGGGGTCGGGAGACCCAGTACTTC.

This clonotype was picked up a small number of times. CDR3 sequence reads: CATRRVDTQYF. The CDR3 nucleotides read TGTGCCACCCGACGAGTTGATACGCAGTATTTT. The chain is built from TRBV12-3 or TRBV12-4 and TRBJ2-3; D is ambiguous. Trimming left V 10 bases short and J 6 bases short, with 11 bases between. This CDR3 comprises 11 residues.